Listed here are 10 T cell receptor beta chains from one sample, sequenced in a study of prognosis after radiotherapy for stage I lung cancer. With two-round multiplex PCR, TCR beta CDR3 sequences were amplified from genomic DNA. Amplification during the initial PCR round employed primers specific to each TRBV and TRBJ gene. TCRdb reprocessed the multiplex PCR reads via MiXCR and lists one record per CDR3 protein. The sample shows 24,000 or so distinct CDR3 sequences, 40% of them seen only once. Source: PBMCs, taken before or after stereotactic body radiation therapy (not recorded which). These receptors were obtained from a donor of 50 years or more with non-small cell lung cancer.

In this sample, this clonotype turned up once. The chain recombines TRBV5-1 with TRBJ1-6; D perhaps matches TRBD1 (6 bases). The CDR3 has 13 residues. V was trimmed by 4 bases and J by 9 bases, leaving 11 bases between them. Germline V lookup: CDR1 SGHRS, CDR2 YFSETQ. The CDR3 loop reads CASSPGTTSPLHF. The CDR3 coding sequence is TGCGCCAGCAGCCCAGGGACAACTTCACCCCTCCACTTT.

This chain uses TRBV28 with TRBJ2-7; a possible D gene is TRBD2 (5 bases). The germline CDR1 and CDR2 sequences are MDHEN and SYDVKM. The V end lost 5 bases, the J end lost 7 bases, and 21 bases lay between the germline ends. This CDR3 is built from 15 residues. The CDR3, as DNA: TGTGCCAGCAGTGTTCTCGGGGATGGGTACTATGAGCAGTACTTC. Residues: CASSVLGDGYYEQYF.

This clonotype was seen just once. V and J are TRBV27 and TRBJ2-2; tentative D call: TRBD1 (6 bases). Germline loops: CDR1 MNHEY, CDR2 SMNVEV (reference sequence). This CDR3 region has 13 residues. V lost 3 bases and J 6 bases, leaving 8 bases between the germline ends. CDR3 loop: CASSLGAPGELFF. CDR3 nucleotides: TGTGCCAGCAGTTTGGGGGCCCCCGGGGAGCTGTTTTTT.

Comment on this clonotype: The junction does not match germline at one end; this may be a read error. The chain recombines TRBV20-1 with TRBJ1-2; TRBD1 is a possible D gene (6 bases). CDR1 and CDR2 (germline): DFQATT, SNEGSKA (reference sequence). The length of the CDR3 is 13 residues. The CDR3 is CSASRQVPYVYTF. DNA for the CDR3: TGCAGTGCTAGTAGACAGGTGCCCTATGTCTACACCTTC.

This clonotype was counted at least ten times. The chain carries TRBV19 and TRBJ2-2; 14 bases fit TRBD2. The CDR3 is 14 amino acids. Germline loops: CDR1 LNHDA, CDR2 SQIVND (reference sequence). The V segment lost 7 bases and the J segment 7 bases; nucleotides outside the gene matches: 2. The CDR3 DNA sequence: TGTGCCAGTAAGACTAGCGGGAGGGGCGGGGAGCTGTTTTTT. It specifies CASKTSGRGGELFF. The variable domain in full, completed from reference TRBV19 and TRBJ2-2, reads DGGITQSPKYLFRKEGQNVTLSCEQNLNHDAMYWYRQDPGQGLRLIYYSQIVNDFQKGDIAEGYSVSREKKESFPLTVTSAQKNPTAFYLCASKTSGRGGELFFGEGSRLTVL.

This clonotype was picked up many times. The chain joins TRBV19 to TRBJ2-1, with D tentatively TRBD2 (6 bases). The ends were cut back, 9 bases at V and 2 bases at J, with 20 bases in the middle. Germline values: CDR1 LNHDA, CDR2 SQIVND (reference sequence). The CDR3 extends over 16 amino acids. CDR3 residues: CASLPVGGDPYNEQFF. Written as DNA, the CDR3 is TGTGCCAGCCTCCCCGTGGGGGGAGATCCCTACAATGAGCAGTTCTTC.

The rearrangement links TRBV24-1 to TRBJ2-2; 7 bases are a match to TRBD1. V gave up 4 bases and J gave up 5 bases; unmatched junction bases: 9. Germline V gene data show CDR1 as KGHDR and CDR2 as SFDVKD. CDR3 length: 16 amino acids. Here the CDR3 DNA reads TGTGCCACCAGTGACCCCGGGACAGTGGCTACCGGGGAGCTGTTTTTT. Protein sequence: CATSDPGTVATGELFF.

The table lists this clonotype with many counts. The gene calls are TRBV6-2 or TRBV6-3 and TRBJ2-5; TRBD1 or TRBD2 may be the D gene (6 bases each). Germline-derived CDR1 and CDR2 are MNHEY and SVGEGT. The V and J ends lost 6 bases and 3 bases respectively, with 20 bases between them. CDR3 length: 16 residues. The CDR3 sequence: CASSLRSGAREETQYF. CDR3 nucleotides: TGTGCCAGCAGCCTCAGATCGGGGGCCCGGGAAGAGACCCAGTACTTC.

This clonotype was detected many times. The chain combines TRBV2 with TRBJ2-3, with a tentative D call TRBD1 (6 bases). Trimming stripped 6 bases from V and 1 base from J, with 20 bases between. CDR3 length: 17 residues. Germline assignment: CDR1 SNHLY and CDR2 FYNNEI. CDR3 loop: CASSPQKGDPRTDTQYF. The CDR3 DNA sequence: TGTGCCAGCAGCCCTCAAAAGGGGGACCCCCGCACAGATACGCAGTATTTT.

Of note for this clonotype: A read error likely explains this, since a far larger clone differs by one base. The chain couples TRBV6-6 to TRBJ2-5; D possibly corresponds to TRBD2 (6 bases). The CDR3 runs to 17 residues. Per germline, CDR1 MNHNY and CDR2 SVGAGI (reference sequence). Trimming pared 0 bases from V and 1 base from J, leaving 15 bases between. CDR3 region: CASSYSKVWGVQETQYF. CDR3 nucleotide sequence: TGTGCCAGCAGTTACTCGAAGGTCTGGGGGGTCCAAGAGACCCAGTACTTC.